A single sample is the source of the 9 T cell receptor beta chains below, sequenced in a study of blood T cell repertoires in COVID-19. The table came from immunoSEQ multiplex PCR; TCRdb's copy has only in-frame clones and leaves some out. The sample includes roughly 120,000 clones, 60% to 85% of them seen just once. The sample taken for sequencing was peripheral blood. The receptors come from a man in his 70s with acute or convalescent COVID-19.

The chain employs TRBV9 and TRBJ2-3, with 12 bases aligning to TRBD2. With 0 bases clipped from V and 4 bases from J, the junction kept 6 bases outside the gene matches. CDR3 length: 17 amino acids. In germline, CDR1 is SGDLS, CDR2 YYNGEE. CDR3 DNA: TGTGCCAGCAGCGTAGGAACTAGCGGGGGGCGGGCAGATACGCAGTATTTT. Its translation is CASSVGTSGGRADTQYF.

The V call is TRBV2, the J call TRBJ1-2; D is unresolved. This CDR3 has 18 amino acids. Germline V gene sequence: CDR1 SNHLY, CDR2 FYNNEI. Trimming cost V 0 bases and J 0 bases, with 17 bases left between them. DNA of the CDR3: TGTGCCAGCAGTGAAGCGCTAGGTCGGGAATCGTCTAACTATGGCTACACCTTC. Its protein product is CASSEALGRESSNYGYTF.

The count of this clone is one. This CDR3 reads CASSEDRGKVEQYF. CDR3 nucleotide sequence: TGCGCCAGCAGTGAGGACAGGGGGAAGGTTGAGCAGTACTTC. The chain recombines TRBV10-1 with TRBJ2-7, with 9 nucleotides matching TRBD1. The CDR3 has 14 residues. The V and J ends lost 2 bases and 7 bases, in that order; junction bases with no gene match: 6. Germline lookup yields CDR1 WNHNN and CDR2 SYGVQD (reference sequence).

The chain is built from TRBV7-2 and TRBJ2-5, with 8 bases lining up with TRBD2. Germline-derived CDR1 and CDR2 are SGHTA and FQGNSA. CDR3 length: 15 residues. The V and J ends lost 2 bases and 5 bases, in that order; junction bases with no gene match: 7. In DNA form, the CDR3 reads TGTGCCAGCAGCTTACGTACCGGGGGGGAGGAGACCCAGTACTTC. This encodes CASSLRTGGEETQYF.

In this sample, this clone turned up a few times. The chain recombines TRBV4-1 with TRBJ2-5; the match to TRBD2 covers 11 bases. The trim removed 4 bases at V and 7 bases at J, leaving 5 bases unmatched. The CDR3 has 14 residues. Germline loops: CDR1 MGHRA, CDR2 YSYEKL. The CDR3 loop is CASSLGLADGTQYF. In nucleotides, the CDR3 is TGCGCCAGCAGCCTGGGACTAGCGGACGGGACCCAGTACTTC.

The rearrangement links TRBV9 to TRBJ1-2, with D hard to call. The CDR3 consists of 12 residues. CDR1 is SGDLS, CDR2 YYNGEE, per germline. The V end was cut by 7 bases, the J end by 3 bases, with 10 bases between. The CDR3 sequence: CASGATDYGYTF. The CDR3, as DNA: TGTGCCAGCGGCGCAACGGACTATGGCTACACCTTC.

The chain links TRBV24-1 to TRBJ1-4; TRBD1 agrees at 10 bases. The CDR3 runs to 16 residues. Germline V lookup: CDR1 KGHDR, CDR2 SFDVKD. Trimming removed 3 bases from V and 7 bases from J; junction bases left unmatched: 7. CDR3 loop: CATSDTGTGEPEKLFF. DNA for the CDR3: TGTGCCACCAGTGATACCGGGACAGGGGAGCCTGAAAAACTGTTTTTT.

The chain has TRBV14 and TRBJ2-5, with a weak D call TRBD1 (5 bases). V was cut by 1 base and J by 2 bases, with 5 bases left in between. In germline, CDR1 is SGHDN, CDR2 FVKESK. There are 13 residues in the CDR3. The CDR3 DNA reads TGTGCCAGCAGCCAAGGACAGCAAGAGACCCAGTACTTC. It specifies CASSQGQQETQYF. The full variable domain, completed using reference TRBV14 and TRBJ2-5, is EAGVTQFPSHSVIEKGQTVTLRCDPISGHDNLYWYRRVMGKEIKFLLHFVKESKQDESGMPNNRFLAERTGGTYSTLKVQPAELEDSGVYFCASSQGQQETQYFGPGTRLLVL.

J is TRBJ2-5 and V is TRBV5-1, with no clear D. Looked up from germline, CDR1 is SGHRS and CDR2 is YFSETQ. Trimming cost V 2 bases and J 1 base, with 12 bases left between them. CDR3 length: 15 residues. This chain's CDR3 is CASSFWSLAQETQYF. The CDR3 DNA reads as TGCGCCAGCAGCTTTTGGTCCTTGGCCCAAGAGACCCAGTACTTC.